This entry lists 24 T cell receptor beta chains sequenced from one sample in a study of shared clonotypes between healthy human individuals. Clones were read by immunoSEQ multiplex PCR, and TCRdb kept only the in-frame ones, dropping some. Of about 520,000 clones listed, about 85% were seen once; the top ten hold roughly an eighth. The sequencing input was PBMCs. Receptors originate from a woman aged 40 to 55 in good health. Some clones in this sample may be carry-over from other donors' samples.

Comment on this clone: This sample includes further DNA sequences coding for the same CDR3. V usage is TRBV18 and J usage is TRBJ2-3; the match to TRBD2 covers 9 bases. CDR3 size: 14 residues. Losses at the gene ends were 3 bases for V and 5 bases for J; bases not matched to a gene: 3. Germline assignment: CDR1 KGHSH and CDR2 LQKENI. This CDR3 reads CASSPGLAGDTQYF. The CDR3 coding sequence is TGTGCCAGCTCACCGGGACTAGCAGGAGATACGCAGTATTTT.

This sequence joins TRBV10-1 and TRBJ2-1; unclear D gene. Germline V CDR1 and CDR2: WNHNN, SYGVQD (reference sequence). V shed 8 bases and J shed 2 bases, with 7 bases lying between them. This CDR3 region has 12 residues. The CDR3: CASLSTYNEQFF. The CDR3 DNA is TGCGCCAGCCTGAGTACCTACAATGAGCAGTTCTTC.

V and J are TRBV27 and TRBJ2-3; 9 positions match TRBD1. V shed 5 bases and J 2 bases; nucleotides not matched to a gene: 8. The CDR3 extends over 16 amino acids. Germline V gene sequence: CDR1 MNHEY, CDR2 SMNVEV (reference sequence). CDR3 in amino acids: CASSPLGQGITDTQYF. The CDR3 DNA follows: TGTGCCAGCAGTCCGTTAGGACAGGGGATCACAGATACGCAGTATTTT.

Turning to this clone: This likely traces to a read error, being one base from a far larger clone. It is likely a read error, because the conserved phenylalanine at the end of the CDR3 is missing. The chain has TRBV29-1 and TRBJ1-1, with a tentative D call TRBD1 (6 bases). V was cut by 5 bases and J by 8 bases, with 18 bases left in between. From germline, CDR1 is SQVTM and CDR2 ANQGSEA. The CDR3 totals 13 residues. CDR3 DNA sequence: TGCAGCGTTAACGAACAGGGAGTCGGCGAAGCTTTCTGT. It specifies CSVNEQGVGEAFC.

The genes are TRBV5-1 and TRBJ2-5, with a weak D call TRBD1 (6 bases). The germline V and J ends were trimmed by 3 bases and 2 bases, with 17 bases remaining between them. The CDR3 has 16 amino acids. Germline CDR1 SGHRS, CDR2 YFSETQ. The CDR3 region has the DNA TGCGCCAGCAGCTACACAGGGCAAGCTGGGCAAGAGACCCAGTACTTC. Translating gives CASSYTGQAGQETQYF.

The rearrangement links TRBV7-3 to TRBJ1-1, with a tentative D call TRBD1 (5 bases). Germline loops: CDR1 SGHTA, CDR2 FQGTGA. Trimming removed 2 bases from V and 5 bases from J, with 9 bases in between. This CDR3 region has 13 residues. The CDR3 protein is CASSLEGRTEAFF. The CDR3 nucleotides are TGTGCCAGCAGCTTAGAGGGGAGGACTGAAGCTTTCTTT.

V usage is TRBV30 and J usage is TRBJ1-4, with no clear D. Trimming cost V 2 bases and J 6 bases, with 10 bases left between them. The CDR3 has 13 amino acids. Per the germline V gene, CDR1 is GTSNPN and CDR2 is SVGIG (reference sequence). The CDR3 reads CAWSRTGHEKLFF. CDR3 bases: TGTGCCTGGAGTAGGACCGGTCATGAAAAACTGTTTTTT.

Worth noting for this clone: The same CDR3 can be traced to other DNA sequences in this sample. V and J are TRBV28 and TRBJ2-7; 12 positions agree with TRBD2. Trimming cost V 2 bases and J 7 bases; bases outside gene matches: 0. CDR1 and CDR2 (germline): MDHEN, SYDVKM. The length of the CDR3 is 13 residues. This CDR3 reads CASSLLAGGEQYF. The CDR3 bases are TGTGCCAGCAGTTTACTAGCGGGAGGGGAGCAGTACTTC.

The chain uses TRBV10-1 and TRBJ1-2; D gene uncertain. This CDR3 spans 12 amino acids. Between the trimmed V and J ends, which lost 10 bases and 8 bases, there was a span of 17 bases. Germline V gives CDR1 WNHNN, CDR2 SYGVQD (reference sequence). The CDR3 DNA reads TGCGCCAACAACTCCGGAGGTTTCGGCTACACCTTC. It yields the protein CANNSGGFGYTF.

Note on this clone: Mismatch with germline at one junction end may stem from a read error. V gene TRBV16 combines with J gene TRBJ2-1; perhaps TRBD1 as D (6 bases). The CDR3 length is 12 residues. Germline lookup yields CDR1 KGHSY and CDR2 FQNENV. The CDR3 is CASSQSGGTWIF. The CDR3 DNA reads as TGTGCCAGCAGCCAATCAGGGGGAACGTGGATCTTC.

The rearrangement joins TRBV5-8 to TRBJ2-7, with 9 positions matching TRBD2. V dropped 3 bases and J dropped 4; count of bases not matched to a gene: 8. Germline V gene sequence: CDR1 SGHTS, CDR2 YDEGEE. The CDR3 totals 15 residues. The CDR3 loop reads CASSSGGRATYEQYF. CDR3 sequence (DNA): TGTGCCAGCAGCTCCGGCGGGAGGGCCACTTACGAGCAGTACTTC.

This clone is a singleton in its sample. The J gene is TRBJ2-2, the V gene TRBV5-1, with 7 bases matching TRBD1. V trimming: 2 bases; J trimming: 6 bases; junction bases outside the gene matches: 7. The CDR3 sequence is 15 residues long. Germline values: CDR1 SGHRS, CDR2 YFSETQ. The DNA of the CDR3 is TGCGCCAGCAGCTTCGGGACAGTTCGGTCCGGGGAGCTGTTTTTT. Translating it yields CASSFGTVRSGELFF. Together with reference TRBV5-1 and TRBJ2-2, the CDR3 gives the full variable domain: KAGVTQTPRYLIKTRGQQVTLSCSPISGHRSVSWYQQTPGQGLQFLFEYFSETQRNKGNFPGRFSGRQFSNSRSEMNVSTLELGDSALYLCASSFGTVRSGELFFGEGSRLTVL.

CDR3 region: CASRGTSGRWTQYF. The DNA for the CDR3 is TGTGCCAGCAGGGGGACTAGCGGGAGATGGACCCAGTACTTC. The chain links TRBV2 to TRBJ2-5; 14 nucleotides align to TRBD2. J lost 7 bases, V lost 6 bases, and 4 bases had no gene match. This CDR3 is built from 14 residues. The germline CDR1 and CDR2 sequences are SNHLY and FYNNEI.

The CDR3 here is CASSMLRYNEQFF. The CDR3 bases are TGTGCCAGTAGTATGTTGCGGTACAATGAGCAGTTCTTC. The chain is built from TRBV19 and TRBJ2-1; no clear D. The CDR3 consists of 13 residues. V was clipped by 3 bases and J by 4 bases, with 7 bases between them. Germline V lookup: CDR1 LNHDA, CDR2 SQIVND (reference sequence). The full variable domain, rest sourced from reference TRBV19 and TRBJ2-1, is DGGITQSPKYLFRKEGQNVTLSCEQNLNHDAMYWYRQDPGQGLRLIYYSQIVNDFQKGDIAEGYSVSREKKESFPLTVTSAQKNPTAFYLCASSMLRYNEQFFGPGTRLTVL.

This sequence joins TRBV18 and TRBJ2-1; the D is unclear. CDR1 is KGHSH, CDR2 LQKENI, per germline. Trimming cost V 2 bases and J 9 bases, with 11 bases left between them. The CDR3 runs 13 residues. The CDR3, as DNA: TGTGCCAGCTCACCAGGTAGCTTACCTGAGCAGTTCTTC. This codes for CASSPGSLPEQFF.

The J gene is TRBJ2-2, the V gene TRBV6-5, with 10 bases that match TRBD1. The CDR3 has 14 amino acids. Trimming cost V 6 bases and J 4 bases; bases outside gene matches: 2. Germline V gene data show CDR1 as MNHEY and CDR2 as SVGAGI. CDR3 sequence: CASRGDRGTGELFF. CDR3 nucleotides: TGTGCCAGCAGAGGGGACAGGGGCACCGGGGAGCTGTTTTTT.

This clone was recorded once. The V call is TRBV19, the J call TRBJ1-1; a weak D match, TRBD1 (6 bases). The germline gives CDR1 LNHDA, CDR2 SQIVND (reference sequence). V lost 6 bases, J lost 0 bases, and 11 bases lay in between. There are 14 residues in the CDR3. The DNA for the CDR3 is TGTGCCAGTAGCTCGGACAGCTTGAACACTGAAGCTTTCTTT. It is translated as CASSSDSLNTEAFF. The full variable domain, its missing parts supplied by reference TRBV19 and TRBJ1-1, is DGGITQSPKYLFRKEGQNVTLSCEQNLNHDAMYWYRQDPGQGLRLIYYSQIVNDFQKGDIAEGYSVSREKKESFPLTVTSAQKNPTAFYLCASSSDSLNTEAFFGQGTRLTVV.

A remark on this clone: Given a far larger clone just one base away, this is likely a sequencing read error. Here the CDR3 DNA reads TGTGCCAGCAGCTTGGACGCTAGGAGGAGCACCGGGGAGCTGCTTTTT. It is translated as CASSLDARRSTGELLF. The chain recombines TRBV5-4 with TRBJ2-2, with TRBD2 as a possible D gene (5 bases). Germline V gene lookup returns CDR1 SGHNT and CDR2 YYREEE (reference sequence). This CDR3 contains 16 residues. The full variable domain, rest sourced from reference TRBV5-4 and TRBJ2-2, is ETGVTQSPTHLIKTRGQQVTLRCSSQSGHNTVSWYQQALGQGPQFIFQYYREEENGRGNFPPRFSGLQFPNYSSELNVNALELDDSALYLCASSLDARRSTGELLFGEGSRLTVL.

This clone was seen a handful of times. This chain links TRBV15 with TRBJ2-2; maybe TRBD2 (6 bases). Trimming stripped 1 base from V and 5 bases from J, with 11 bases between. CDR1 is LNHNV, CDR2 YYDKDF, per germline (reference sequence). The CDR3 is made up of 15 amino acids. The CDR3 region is CATSRGGEATGELFF. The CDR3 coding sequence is TGTGCCACCAGCAGAGGAGGGGAGGCAACCGGGGAGCTGTTTTTT.

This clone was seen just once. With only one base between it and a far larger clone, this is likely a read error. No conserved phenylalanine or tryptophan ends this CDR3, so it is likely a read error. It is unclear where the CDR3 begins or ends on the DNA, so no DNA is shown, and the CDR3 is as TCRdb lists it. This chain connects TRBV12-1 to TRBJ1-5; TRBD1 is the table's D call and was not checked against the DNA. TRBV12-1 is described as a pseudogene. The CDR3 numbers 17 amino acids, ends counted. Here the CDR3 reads CASSPTSGQGPDQPQHS.

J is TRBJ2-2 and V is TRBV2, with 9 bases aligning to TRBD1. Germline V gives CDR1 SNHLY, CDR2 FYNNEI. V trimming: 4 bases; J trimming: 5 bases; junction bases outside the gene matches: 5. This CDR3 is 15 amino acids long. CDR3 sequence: CASSGGQGATGELFF. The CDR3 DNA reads TGTGCCAGCAGTGGGGGACAGGGTGCAACCGGGGAGCTGTTTTTT.

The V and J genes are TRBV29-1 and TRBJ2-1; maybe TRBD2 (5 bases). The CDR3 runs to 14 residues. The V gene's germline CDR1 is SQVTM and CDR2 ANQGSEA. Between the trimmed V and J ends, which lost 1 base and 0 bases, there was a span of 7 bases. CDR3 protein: CSVEAGSSYNEQFF. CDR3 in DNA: TGCAGCGTTGAAGCGGGGAGCTCCTACAATGAGCAGTTCTTC.

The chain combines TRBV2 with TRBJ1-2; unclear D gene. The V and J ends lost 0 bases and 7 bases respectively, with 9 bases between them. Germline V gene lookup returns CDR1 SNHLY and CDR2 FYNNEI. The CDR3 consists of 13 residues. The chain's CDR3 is CASSEAINGGYTF. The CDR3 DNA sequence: TGTGCCAGCAGTGAAGCAATCAACGGTGGCTACACCTTC.

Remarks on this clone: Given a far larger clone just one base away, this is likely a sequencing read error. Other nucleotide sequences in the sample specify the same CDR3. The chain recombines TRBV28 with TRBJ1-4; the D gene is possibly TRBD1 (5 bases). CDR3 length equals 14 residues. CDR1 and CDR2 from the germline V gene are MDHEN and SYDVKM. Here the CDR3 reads CASSGRDLDEKLFF. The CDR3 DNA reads TGTGCCAGCAGTGGCCGGGACTTAGATGAAAAACTGTTTTTC.